This T cell receptor beta chain is drawn from a study of blood T cell repertoires in COVID-19 (dated by TCRdb to 2020 to 2021). Regarding the complete study: The collaborator samples originated in the United States, Italy and Spain and spanned the acute and convalescent phases of COVID-19. The prospective study material was composed of cDNA or gDNA derived from T cells, B-cell-depleted T cells, or PBMCs. The dataset comprised deeply sampled blood TCRbeta repertoires from subjects exposed to, actively infected with, or recovered from COVID-19. The repertoires were released in a freely available public database meant as a resource for research on the immune response to SARS-CoV-2. The samples were drawn from two sources: the first 160 participants of the ongoing ImmuneRACE study, and about 1,300 subjects contributed by 6 global collaborators. Sample metadata almost always included a de-identified subject ID, COVID-19 status, age in years and sex. Where available, HLA class I and class II types were taken from metadata supplied by the sample provider and were not determined by assay-based typing. The paper's findings and limits, for the study overall: The amount of clinical and demographic metadata varied by source and participant and was provided uncurated.

There are 15 amino acids in the CDR3, from cysteine to phenylalanine inclusive. The only DNA kept is the CDR3, 45 bases in frame from the first base. From a lookup of the germline V gene, CDR1 and CDR2 are SGHTA and FQGNSA. Trimming accounts for 1 base at V and 1 base at J, while the number of junction bases matched to no gene is 0. In Seattle, one collaborating source enrolled patients while the infection was active and tracked those patients longitudinally over the course of disease. Each collaborating institution followed its own protocols to collect whole blood in K2EDTA tubes. Collaborator samples were shipped for TCRbeta analysis as frozen whole blood, isolated PBMCs, or DNA extracted from either sample type. A remark on this clone: It has no known antigen specificity. No base-level quality is on record; no much larger clone is a single base apart.

The immunoSEQ Assay, a bias-controlled multiplex PCR, was used to amplify TCRbeta CDR3 regions from genomic DNA. The authors' analysis ran thus. The number of nucleated cells in each sample was estimated by amplification of reference gene primers within the assay. To quantify the absolute abundance of each unique TCRbeta CDR3 rearrangement, sequence reads were collapsed and filtered. Productive Simpson clonality was computed per sample as the square root of Simpson's diversity index over productive rearrangements. TCRdb limited this immuneACCESS table to in-frame rearrangements with V and J called. A share of clones is missing; checked studies link under half to unresolved V genes, and the rest is unexplained. V, J and clone size reflect that table, while D and trimming were determined from the DNA. For this sample there are around 50,000 clones; about 85% appear just once. Approximately 20% of the sample comes from the top ten.

Sequencing was done on a sample of peripheral blood. The source of this sequence is a woman aged 80 or over with COVID-19, enrolled during active disease. The sequence is built from TRBV7-2 and TRBJ2-3, with 9 bases matching TRBD2. In nucleotides, the sequence is TGTGCCAGCAGCTTAGTAGCGGGGGGCACAGATACGCAGTATTTT. Its translation is CASSLVAGGTDTQYF. Extended through the reference TRBV7-2 and TRBJ2-3 proteins, this CDR3 yields the full variable domain: GAGVSQSPSNKVTEKGKDVELRCDPISGHTALYWYRQSLGQGLEFLIYFQGNSAPDKSGLPSDRFSAERTGGSVSTLTIQRTQQEDSAVYLCASSLVAGGTDTQYFGPGTRLTVL.